These 22 T cell receptor beta chains were sequenced from one sample in a study of blood T cell repertoires in COVID-19. Assay used: immunoSEQ multiplex PCR; TCRdb lists only in-frame clones, some missing. This sample has roughly 170,000 clones; approximately 87% occur once, and the top ten carry 0.7% to 0.9%. The material sequenced was peripheral blood. Receptors originate from a woman aged 18-29 years who had recovered from COVID-19.

V is TRBV6-1 and J is TRBJ2-2; perhaps TRBD2 as D (7 bases). The germline gives CDR1 MNHNS, CDR2 SASEGT. CDR3 size: 15 residues. V was pared by 3 bases and J by 5 bases, with 13 bases between. CDR3 region: CASSELGGRTGELFF. The CDR3 DNA reads as TGTGCCAGCAGTGAGTTGGGGGGGCGAACCGGGGAGCTGTTTTTT.

This clone occurred a few times. Written as DNA, the CDR3 is TGTGCCAGCAGCCTACCGGGGGGTAGTGGCTACACCTTC. Translating gives CASSLPGGSGYTF. The chain links TRBV2 to TRBJ1-2, with D perhaps matching TRBD1 (5 bases). From germline, CDR1 is SNHLY and CDR2 FYNNEI. With 6 bases removed from V and 7 bases from J, the gap between germline ends came to 15 bases. CDR3 length equals 13 residues. The full variable domain, its missing parts supplied by reference TRBV2 and TRBJ1-2, is EPEVTQTPSHQVTQMGQEVILRCVPISNHLYFYWYRQILGQKVEFLVSFYNNEISEKSEIFDDQFSVERPDGSNFTLKIRSTKLEDSAMYFCASSLPGGSGYTFGSGTRLTVV.

The CDR3 protein is CASSTNQGARTGELFF. The CDR3 DNA follows: TGTGCCAGTAGTACCAATCAGGGGGCGAGGACCGGGGAGCTGTTTTTT. This chain uses TRBV19 with TRBJ2-2, with TRBD1 matching 8 bases. The length of the CDR3 is 16 residues. V lost 4 bases, J lost 5 bases, and 9 bases stayed unmatched. Germline CDR1 and CDR2: LNHDA and SQIVND (reference sequence).

The chain employs TRBV9 and TRBJ1-6, with 8 bases identical to TRBD1. J gave up 3 bases and V 0 bases, and 8 bases lay outside the gene matches. The CDR3 has 18 residues. The germline V gene encodes CDR1 SGDLS and CDR2 YYNGEE. CDR3 residues: CASSVESAGGLYNSPLHF. CDR3 sequence (DNA): TGTGCCAGCAGCGTAGAATCGGCAGGGGGCCTCTATAATTCACCCCTCCACTTT. Full variable domain (remainder filled in from reference TRBV9 and TRBJ1-6): DSGVTQTPKHLITATGQRVTLRCSPRSGDLSVYWYQQSLDQGLQFLIQYYNGEERAKGNILERFSAQQFPDLHSELNLSSLELGDSALYFCASSVESAGGLYNSPLHFGNGTRLTVT.

The V and J genes are TRBV19 and TRBJ1-1; D possibly corresponds to TRBD1 (5 bases). The V gene lost 4 bases and the J gene lost 5 bases, with 11 bases spanning the gap. The CDR3 consists of 13 residues. Germline values: CDR1 LNHDA, CDR2 SQIVND (reference sequence). As DNA, the CDR3 is TGTGCCAGTAGTAGTTCAGGGTTAACTGAAGCTTTCTTT. This codes for CASSSSGLTEAFF.

This chain connects TRBV10-2 to TRBJ2-7; tentatively, D is TRBD1 (6 bases). Germline V gene lookup returns CDR1 WSHSY and CDR2 SAAADI. The CDR3 consists of 13 residues. The V and J ends lost 3 bases and 6 bases respectively, with 12 bases between them. The CDR3 reads CASSDMTGLEQYF. The CDR3 region has the DNA TGCGCCAGCAGTGATATGACAGGCCTCGAGCAGTACTTC.

The sample holds many counts of this clone. The V and J genes are TRBV13 and TRBJ2-3, with 10 bases fitting TRBD1. V lost 4 bases, J lost 4 bases, and 2 bases stayed unmatched. Germline loops: CDR1 PRHDT, CDR2 FYEKMQ (reference sequence). The CDR3 runs to 14 residues. CDR3 in DNA: TGTGCCAGCAGCTCGGGACAGGGGCCAGATACGCAGTATTTT. Translated, it gives CASSSGQGPDTQYF. Full variable domain (outside the CDR3, taken from reference TRBV13 and TRBJ2-3): AAGVIQSPRHLIKEKRETATLKCYPIPRHDTVYWYQQGPGQDPQFLISFYEKMQSDKGSIPDRFSAQQFSDYHSELNMSSLELGDSALYFCASSSGQGPDTQYFGPGTRLTVL.

The chain couples TRBV5-5 to TRBJ1-5, with 10 bases matching TRBD1. V lost 3 bases, J lost 8 bases, and 8 bases stayed unmatched. The CDR3 is 15 residues long. Germline values: CDR1 SGHKS, CDR2 YYEKEE (reference sequence). CDR3 coding DNA: TGTGCCAGCAGCTCTGACAGGGGGCAAGGAAAGCCCCAGCATTTT. Translated, it gives CASSSDRGQGKPQHF. Looking up the rest from reference TRBV5-5 and TRBJ1-5 gives the full variable domain: DAGVTQSPTHLIKTRGQQVTLRCSPISGHKSVSWYQQVLGQGPQFIFQYYEKEERGRGNFPDRFSARQFPNYSSELNVNALLLGDSALYLCASSSDRGQGKPQHFGDGTRLSIL.

The chain couples TRBV7-9 to TRBJ2-3, with a tentative D call TRBD2 (6 bases). Germline lookup yields CDR1 SEHNR and CDR2 FQNEAQ (reference sequence). CDR3 length equals 16 residues. V was pared by 4 bases and J by 0 bases, with 14 bases between. The CDR3 here is CASSSILAASTDTQYF. The DNA for the CDR3 is TGTGCCAGCAGCTCAATACTAGCCGCTAGCACAGATACGCAGTATTTT.

This clone was recorded once. The chain links TRBV27 to TRBJ2-1; the match to TRBD2 covers 12 bases. The CDR3 loop spans 15 amino acids. Germline lookup yields CDR1 MNHEY and CDR2 SMNVEV (reference sequence). J lost 7 bases, V lost 2 bases, and 3 bases had no gene match. The CDR3 DNA reads TGTGCCAGCAGTTTACGACTAGCGGGAGATAATGAGCAGTTCTTC. Its translation: CASSLRLAGDNEQFF.

The chain links TRBV28 to TRBJ2-7; D possibly corresponds to TRBD1 (6 bases). Trimming stripped 5 bases from V and 0 bases from J, with 17 bases between. This CDR3 is built from 16 residues. Germline CDR1 reads MDHEN; CDR2 reads SYDVKM. The DNA for the CDR3 is TGTGCCAGCAGTATTCGATTGGGACAAATCTCCTACGAGCAGTACTTC. As protein: CASSIRLGQISYEQYF. The full variable domain, its missing parts supplied by reference TRBV28 and TRBJ2-7, is DVKVTQSSRYLVKRTGEKVFLECVQDMDHENMFWYRQDPGLGLRLIYFSYDVKMKEKGDIPEGYSVSREKKERFSLILESASTNQTSMYLCASSIRLGQISYEQYFGPGTRLTVT.

This chain links TRBV7-2 with TRBJ2-3; TRBD2 matches at 11 bases. Germline V gene sequence: CDR1 SGHTA, CDR2 FQGNSA. J gave up 2 bases and V 7 bases, and 8 bases lay outside the gene matches. The CDR3 loop spans 16 amino acids. The CDR3 region is CASTSRTSGFTDTQYF. In DNA, the CDR3 is TGTGCCAGCACCTCGCGGACTAGCGGGTTCACAGATACGCAGTATTTT.

This chain joins TRBV6-2 or TRBV6-3 and TRBJ1-5; 11 bases line up with TRBD1. Germline lookup yields CDR1 MNHEY and CDR2 SVGEGT. Trimming cost V 6 bases and J 4 bases; bases outside gene matches: 5. The CDR3 contains 15 residues. CDR3 bases: TGTGCCAGCAGCACCCGGGACAGGGGGAATCAGCCCCAGCATTTT. Its protein is CASSTRDRGNQPQHF.

V gene TRBV24-1 combines with J gene TRBJ1-2; D ambiguous. The germline CDR1 and CDR2 sequences are KGHDR and SFDVKD. The germline V and J ends were trimmed by 7 bases and 1 base, with 9 bases remaining between them. This CDR3 is built from 13 residues. The CDR3 loop reads CATSSSDNYGYTF. CDR3 coding DNA: TGTGCCACCAGCTCTTCAGATAACTATGGCTACACCTTC.

This chain connects TRBV7-3 to TRBJ2-5, with a weak D call TRBD2 (6 bases). Trimming stripped 5 bases from V and 2 bases from J, with 12 bases between. The CDR3 totals 14 residues. Germline V gene lookup returns CDR1 SGHTA and CDR2 FQGTGA. CDR3 residues: CASSPEGLQETQYF. The CDR3 coding sequence is TGTGCCAGCAGCCCGGAGGGTCTTCAAGAGACCCAGTACTTC.

The V gene is TRBV28, the J gene TRBJ1-3; D perhaps matches TRBD1 (5 bases). The germline V gene encodes CDR1 MDHEN and CDR2 SYDVKM. This CDR3 region has 14 residues. V lost 6 bases and J lost 3, with 12 bases in between. In nucleotides, the CDR3 is TGTGCCAGCAGCCCATGGGGGGGTGGAAACACCATATATTTT. Protein product: CASSPWGGGNTIYF.

The V and J genes are TRBV7-2 and TRBJ2-1; 9 bases agree with TRBD2. The CDR3 is 15 residues long. V was pared by 5 bases and J by 4 bases, with 6 bases of the junction left unmatched. CDR1 is SGHTA and CDR2 is FQGNSA in the germline V gene. As DNA, the CDR3 is TGTGCCAGCAGCCCGGGACTAGCCGATTACAATGAGCAGTTCTTC. It specifies CASSPGLADYNEQFF.

The V and J genes are TRBV24-1 and TRBJ2-1; D remains ambiguous. CDR3 length: 15 residues. V was shortened by 1 base and J by 6 bases, with 12 bases between the two germline ends. Germline assignment: CDR1 KGHDR and CDR2 SFDVKD. The CDR3 reads CATSDLRSGTNEQFF. The CDR3 DNA reads as TGTGCCACCAGTGATTTAAGGAGTGGAACCAATGAGCAGTTCTTC.

This chain joins TRBV9 and TRBJ2-3, with 13 positions matching TRBD2. Trimming removed 3 bases from V and 3 bases from J; junction bases left unmatched: 4. Germline assignment: CDR1 SGDLS and CDR2 YYNGEE. The CDR3 has 16 residues. CDR3 in amino acids: CASSAGTSGTTDTQYF. CDR3 sequence (DNA): TGTGCCAGCAGCGCCGGGACTAGCGGGACGACAGATACGCAGTATTTT. The variable domain in full, completed from reference TRBV9 and TRBJ2-3, reads DSGVTQTPKHLITATGQRVTLRCSPRSGDLSVYWYQQSLDQGLQFLIQYYNGEERAKGNILERFSAQQFPDLHSELNLSSLELGDSALYFCASSAGTSGTTDTQYFGPGTRLTVL.

The genes are TRBV30 and TRBJ2-2; 12 nucleotides line up with TRBD2. This CDR3 is built from 17 residues. The germline CDR1 and CDR2 sequences are GTSNPN and SVGIG (reference sequence). The ends lost 2 bases at V and 5 bases at J; junction bases unmatched: 9. The DNA of the CDR3 is TGTGCCTGGAGTTCACTAGCGGGAGGTCGTAGGACCGGGGAGCTGTTTTTT. Protein sequence: CAWSSLAGGRRTGELFF.

The chain is built from TRBV5-1 and TRBJ2-2, with 10 bases aligning to TRBD2. The length of the CDR3 is 15 residues. J was trimmed by 6 bases and V by 2 bases; bases with no gene match: 4. Germline V CDR1 and CDR2: SGHRS, YFSETQ. The CDR3 DNA sequence: TGCGCCAGCAGCTTTTTAGCGGGGGGCGCCGGGGAGCTGTTTTTT. Protein: CASSFLAGGAGELFF.

V is TRBV10-3 and J is TRBJ2-1; 11 bases line up with TRBD2. The CDR3 has 16 amino acids. Trimming took 0 bases from V and 8 from J; bases not matched to a gene: 6. Germline-derived CDR1 and CDR2 are ENHRY and SYGVKD. The CDR3 coding sequence is TGTGCCATCAGTGAGTCCCGGGGTAGCGGGGGGGATGAGCAGTTCTTC. This translates into CAISESRGSGGDEQFF.